What follows are 15 T cell receptor beta chains derived from one specimen sequenced in a study of blood T cell repertoires in COVID-19. Sequencing used immunoSEQ multiplex PCR; TCRdb keeps in-frame clones, though not all of them. The sample comprises 250,000 to 350,000 clones, around 91% of which are singletons, and about 12% rests with the top ten. The sample taken for sequencing was peripheral blood. Receptor source: a woman in her fifties or sixties with acute or convalescent COVID-19.

The gene calls are TRBV5-4 and TRBJ2-3; D may be TRBD2 (5 bases). V shed 0 bases and J shed 4 bases, with 9 bases lying between them. This CDR3 contains 14 residues. Germline-derived CDR1 and CDR2 are SGHNT and YYREEE (reference sequence). The CDR3 sequence: CASSLASGSDTQYF. The CDR3 DNA is TGTGCCAGCAGCTTGGCCAGCGGATCAGATACGCAGTATTTT.

This clone was observed a few times. This chain joins TRBV19 and TRBJ2-6; 9 positions agree with TRBD1. After removal of 3 bases from V and 1 base from J, the junction contained 4 bases not matched to a gene. This CDR3 is built from 17 residues. Germline V gene lookup returns CDR1 LNHDA and CDR2 SQIVND (reference sequence). CDR3 amino acids: CASSMNRGHSGANVLTF. The CDR3 bases are TGTGCCAGTAGTATGAACAGGGGGCATTCTGGGGCCAACGTCCTGACTTTC.

The V gene is TRBV9, the J gene TRBJ2-1, with 9 positions matching TRBD1. J lost 9 bases, V lost 3 bases, and 13 bases had no gene match. This CDR3 spans 16 amino acids. Germline CDR1 and CDR2: SGDLS and YYNGEE. This CDR3 reads CASSGGQGLSSGEQFF. The CDR3 DNA is TGTGCCAGCAGCGGAGGACAGGGGTTAAGCTCGGGTGAGCAGTTCTTC. Drawing the rest from reference TRBV9 and TRBJ2-1, the complete variable domain is DSGVTQTPKHLITATGQRVTLRCSPRSGDLSVYWYQQSLDQGLQFLIQYYNGEERAKGNILERFSAQQFPDLHSELNLSSLELGDSALYFCASSGGQGLSSGEQFFGPGTRLTVL.

The chain couples TRBV6-2 or TRBV6-3 to TRBJ2-7; 7 bases are shared with TRBD2. Trimming took 2 bases from V and 1 from J; bases not matched to a gene: 17. This CDR3 is built from 19 residues. Germline V gives CDR1 MNHEY, CDR2 SVGEGT. CDR3 in DNA: TGTGCCAGCAGTTACGCGGCGGCCGGGACTATAGAAGCATCCTACGAGCAGTACTTC. Residues: CASSYAAAGTIEASYEQYF.

V usage is TRBV4-2 and J usage is TRBJ2-1, with a possible D match to TRBD2 (5 bases). CDR3 size: 13 residues. Trimming removed 5 bases at V and 9 bases at J, with 14 bases between. CDR1 and CDR2 (germline): LGHNA, YNFKEQ. This chain's CDR3 is CASSSLEVREQFF. In DNA, the CDR3 is TGTGCCAGCAGCTCCTTGGAGGTTCGTGAGCAGTTCTTC.

This clone was seen only a few times. CDR3: CASNFLGRSNQPQHF. DNA of the CDR3: TGTGCCAGCAACTTCTTAGGGAGGAGCAATCAGCCCCAGCATTTT. The rearrangement links TRBV7-2 to TRBJ1-5; no reliable D call. There are 15 residues in the CDR3. CDR1 and CDR2 (germline): SGHTA, FQGNSA. Trimming left V 7 bases short and J 1 base short, with 14 bases between.

The chain joins TRBV10-3 to TRBJ1-2, with D perhaps TRBD1 (6 bases). V was trimmed by 5 bases and J by 0 bases, leaving 13 bases between them. Germline CDR1 and CDR2: ENHRY and SYGVKD. The CDR3 is 15 residues long. DNA of the CDR3: TGTGCCATCAGTTCTGGGACATATGCTAACTATGGCTACACCTTC. Amino acids: CAISSGTYANYGYTF.

This clone appeared once. The chain's CDR3 is CASSQDMQGWRTEAFF. DNA of the CDR3: TGCGCCAGCAGCCAAGATATGCAGGGGTGGCGGACTGAAGCTTTCTTT. The chain recombines TRBV4-1 with TRBJ1-1, with a possible D match to TRBD1 (6 bases). V was shortened by 0 bases and J by 5 bases, with 16 bases between the two germline ends. This CDR3 has 16 amino acids. CDR1 MGHRA and CDR2 YSYEKL come from the germline V gene.

This chain joins TRBV27 and TRBJ2-1, with D uncertain. This CDR3 has 14 residues. Germline V CDR1 and CDR2: MNHEY, SMNVEV (reference sequence). Deletions cut 3 bases from V and 0 bases from J, with 6 bases between. This CDR3 is CASSLMSSYNEQFF. In DNA, the CDR3 is TGTGCCAGCAGTTTGATGAGCTCCTACAATGAGCAGTTCTTC.

The V gene is TRBV12-5, the J gene TRBJ1-1, with 7 positions matching TRBD1. CDR3 size: 16 residues. Germline trimming cut 0 bases from V and 6 bases from J; bases unmatched to any gene: 10. The germline V gene encodes CDR1 LGHNT and CDR2 FRNRAP. The CDR3 here is CASGLVGGRGVAEAFF. CDR3 nucleotide sequence: TGTGCTAGTGGTTTGGTAGGCGGCAGGGGGGTTGCTGAAGCTTTCTTT.

This rearrangement joins TRBV4-3 to TRBJ1-1, with unresolved D. The CDR3 sequence is 14 residues long. Germline V gene data show CDR1 as LGHNA and CDR2 as YSLEER. Trimming took off 1 base at V and 11 bases at J, with 17 bases between the two ends. CDR3: CASSQVGFVEAAFF. DNA for the CDR3: TGCGCCAGCAGCCAAGTTGGGTTTGTCGAAGCGGCTTTCTTT.

The V gene is TRBV4-2, the J gene TRBJ1-2; 8 bases align to TRBD1. Germline V lookup: CDR1 LGHNA, CDR2 YNFKEQ. The CDR3 has 15 amino acids. The V segment lost 0 bases and the J segment 2 bases; nucleotides outside the gene matches: 2. The CDR3 nucleotides are TGTGCCAGCAGCCAAGACGCAGGGGGCAACTATGGCTACACCTTC. Its protein product is CASSQDAGGNYGYTF.

The V gene is TRBV7-2, the J gene TRBJ2-1; D unresolved. Germline CDR1 SGHTA, CDR2 FQGNSA. The V end lost 2 bases, the J end lost 5 bases, and 4 bases lay between the germline ends. The CDR3 is 12 residues long. The CDR3 protein is CASSLINNEQFF. The CDR3 DNA is TGTGCCAGCAGCTTAATCAACAATGAGCAGTTCTTC.

The chain employs TRBV18 and TRBJ2-2; TRBD1 agrees at 7 bases. This CDR3 is built from 15 residues. The trim removed 1 base at V and 2 bases at J, leaving 1 base unmatched. Germline V gene data show CDR1 as KGHSH and CDR2 as LQKENI. The CDR3 is CASSPRTGNTGELFF. The CDR3 DNA sequence: TGTGCCAGCTCACCACGGACAGGAAACACCGGGGAGCTGTTTTTT.

In the case of this clone: One end of the junction is discordant with germline, which a read error may explain. The V gene is TRBV5-1, the J gene TRBJ1-2; 9 nucleotides agree with TRBD1. Germline-derived CDR1 and CDR2 are SGHRS and YFSETQ. The CDR3 contains 16 residues. The CDR3 spells CASSPDTGGLNYGYAF. CDR3 DNA: TGCGCCAGCAGCCCAGACACAGGGGGCCTTAACTATGGCTACGCCTTC.